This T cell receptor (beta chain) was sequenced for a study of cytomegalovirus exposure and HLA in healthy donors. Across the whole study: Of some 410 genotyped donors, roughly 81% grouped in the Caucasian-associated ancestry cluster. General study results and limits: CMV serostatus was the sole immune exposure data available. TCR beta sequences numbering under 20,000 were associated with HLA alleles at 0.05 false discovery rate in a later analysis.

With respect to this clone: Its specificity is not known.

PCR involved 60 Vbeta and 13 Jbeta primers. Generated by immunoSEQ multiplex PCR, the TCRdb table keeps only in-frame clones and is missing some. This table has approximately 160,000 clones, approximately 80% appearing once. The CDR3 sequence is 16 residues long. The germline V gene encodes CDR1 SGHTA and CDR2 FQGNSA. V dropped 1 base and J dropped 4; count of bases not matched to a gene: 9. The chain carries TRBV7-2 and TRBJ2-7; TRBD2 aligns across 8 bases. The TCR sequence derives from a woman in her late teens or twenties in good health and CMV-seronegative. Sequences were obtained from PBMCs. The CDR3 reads CASSLEGGRYMYEQYF. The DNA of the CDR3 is TGTGCCAGCAGCTTAGAGGGCGGGAGGTACATGTACGAGCAGTACTTC.